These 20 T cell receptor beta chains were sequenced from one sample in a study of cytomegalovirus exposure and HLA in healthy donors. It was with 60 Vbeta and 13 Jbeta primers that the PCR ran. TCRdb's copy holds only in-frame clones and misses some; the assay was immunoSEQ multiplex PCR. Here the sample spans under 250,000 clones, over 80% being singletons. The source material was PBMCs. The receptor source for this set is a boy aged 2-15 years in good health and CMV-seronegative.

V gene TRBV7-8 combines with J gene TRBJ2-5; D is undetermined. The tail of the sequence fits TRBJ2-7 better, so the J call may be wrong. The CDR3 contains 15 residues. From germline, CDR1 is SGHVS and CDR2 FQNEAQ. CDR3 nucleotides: TGTGCCAGCAGCTTAGGGCGCACCCTAAACTACGAGCAGTACTTC. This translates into CASSLGRTLNYEQYF.

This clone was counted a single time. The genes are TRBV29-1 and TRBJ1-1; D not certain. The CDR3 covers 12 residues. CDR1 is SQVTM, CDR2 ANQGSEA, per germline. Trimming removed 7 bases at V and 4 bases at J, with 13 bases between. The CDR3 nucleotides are TGCAGCGCGATACTGAGTACCACTGAAGCTTTCTTT. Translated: CSAILSTTEAFF.

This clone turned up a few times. The DNA of the CDR3 is TGTGCCAGCAGCCCACCTGGCGGCTACGAGCAGTACTTC. Its translation: CASSPPGGYEQYF. The chain joins TRBV5-5 to TRBJ2-7; D is uncertain. The V end was cut by 4 bases, the J end by 3 bases, with 11 bases between. This CDR3 spans 13 amino acids. Per the germline V gene, CDR1 is SGHKS and CDR2 is YYEKEE (reference sequence). Variable domain in full (rest from reference TRBV5-5 and TRBJ2-7): DAGVTQSPTHLIKTRGQQVTLRCSPISGHKSVSWYQQVLGQGPQFIFQYYEKEERGRGNFPDRFSARQFPNYSSELNVNALLLGDSALYLCASSPPGGYEQYFGPGTRLTVT.

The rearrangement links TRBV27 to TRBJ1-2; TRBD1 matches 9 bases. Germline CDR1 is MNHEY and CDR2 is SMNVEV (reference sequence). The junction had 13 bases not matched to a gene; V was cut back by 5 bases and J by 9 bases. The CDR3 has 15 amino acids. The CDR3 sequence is CASSEPGQGLRRYTF. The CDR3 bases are TGTGCCAGCAGTGAACCGGGACAGGGCCTTAGACGCTACACCTTC.

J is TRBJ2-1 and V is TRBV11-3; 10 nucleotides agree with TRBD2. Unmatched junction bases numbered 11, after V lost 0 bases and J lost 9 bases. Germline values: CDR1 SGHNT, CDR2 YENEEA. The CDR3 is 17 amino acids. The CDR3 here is CASSLDSSGRAKGEQFF. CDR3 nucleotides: TGTGCCAGCAGCTTAGATTCCAGCGGGAGGGCCAAAGGTGAGCAGTTCTTC.

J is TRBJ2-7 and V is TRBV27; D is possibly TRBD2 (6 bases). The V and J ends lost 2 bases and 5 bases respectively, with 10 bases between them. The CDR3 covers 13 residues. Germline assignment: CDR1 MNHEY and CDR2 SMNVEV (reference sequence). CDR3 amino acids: CASSLGGKNEQYF. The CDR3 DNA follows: TGTGCCAGCAGTTTAGGGGGGAAAAACGAGCAGTACTTC.

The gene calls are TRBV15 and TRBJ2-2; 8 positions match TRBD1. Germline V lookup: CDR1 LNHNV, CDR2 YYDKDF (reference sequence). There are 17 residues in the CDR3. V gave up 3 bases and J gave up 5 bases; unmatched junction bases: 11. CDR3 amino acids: CATSRGRTGQRTGELFF. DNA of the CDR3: TGTGCCACCAGCAGGGGGAGGACAGGGCAACGGACCGGGGAGCTGTTTTTT.

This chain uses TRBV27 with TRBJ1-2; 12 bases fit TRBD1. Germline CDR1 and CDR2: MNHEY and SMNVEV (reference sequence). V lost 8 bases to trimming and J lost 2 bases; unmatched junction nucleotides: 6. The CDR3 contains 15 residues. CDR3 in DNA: TGTGCCAGCCAAGGGACAGGGGGCGTGAACTATGGCTACACCTTC. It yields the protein CASQGTGGVNYGYTF.

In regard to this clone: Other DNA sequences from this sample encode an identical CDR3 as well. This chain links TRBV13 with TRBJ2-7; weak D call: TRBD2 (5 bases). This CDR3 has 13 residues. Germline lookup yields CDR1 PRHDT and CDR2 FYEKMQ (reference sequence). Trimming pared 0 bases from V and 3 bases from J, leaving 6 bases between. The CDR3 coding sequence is TGTGCCAGCAGCTTAGGTCGGGGCTACGAGCAGTACTTC. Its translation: CASSLGRGYEQYF.

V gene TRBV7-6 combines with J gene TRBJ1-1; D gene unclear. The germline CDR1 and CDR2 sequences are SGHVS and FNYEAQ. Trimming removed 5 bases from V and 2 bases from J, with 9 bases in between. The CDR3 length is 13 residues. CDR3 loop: CASSTGRNTEAFF. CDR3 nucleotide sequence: TGTGCCAGCAGCACTGGGCGAAACACTGAAGCTTTCTTT. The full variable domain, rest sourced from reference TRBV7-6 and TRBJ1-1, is GAGVSQSPRYKVTKRGQDVALRCDPISGHVSLYWYRQALGQGPEFLTYFNYEAQQDKSGLPNDRFSAERPEGSISTLTIQRTEQRDSAMYRCASSTGRNTEAFFGQGTRLTVV.

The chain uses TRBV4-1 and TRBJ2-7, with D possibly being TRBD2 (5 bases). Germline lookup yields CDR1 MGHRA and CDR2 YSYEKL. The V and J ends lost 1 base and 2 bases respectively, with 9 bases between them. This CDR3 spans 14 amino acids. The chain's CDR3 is CASSQALATYEQYF. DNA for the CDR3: TGCGCCAGCAGCCAAGCCCTAGCCACCTACGAGCAGTACTTC.

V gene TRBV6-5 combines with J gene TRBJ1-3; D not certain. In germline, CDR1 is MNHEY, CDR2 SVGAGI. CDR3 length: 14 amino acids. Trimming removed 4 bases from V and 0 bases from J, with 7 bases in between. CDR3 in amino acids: CASSSASSGNTIYF. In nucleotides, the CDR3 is TGTGCCAGCAGTTCTGCCAGCTCTGGAAACACCATATATTTT.

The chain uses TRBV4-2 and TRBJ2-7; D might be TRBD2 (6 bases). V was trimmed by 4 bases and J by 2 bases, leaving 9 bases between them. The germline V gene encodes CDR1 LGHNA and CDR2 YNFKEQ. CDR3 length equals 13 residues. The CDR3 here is CASSPGLPYEQYF. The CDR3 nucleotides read TGTGCCAGCAGCCCGGGACTGCCCTACGAGCAGTACTTC.

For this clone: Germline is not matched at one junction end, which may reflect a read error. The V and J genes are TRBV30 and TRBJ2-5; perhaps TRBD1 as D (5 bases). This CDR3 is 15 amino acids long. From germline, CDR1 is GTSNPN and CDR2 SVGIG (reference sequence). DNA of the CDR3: TGTGCCCGGAGTGTAGGACACTTAACCCTAGAGACCCAGTACTTC. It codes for CARSVGHLTLETQYF.

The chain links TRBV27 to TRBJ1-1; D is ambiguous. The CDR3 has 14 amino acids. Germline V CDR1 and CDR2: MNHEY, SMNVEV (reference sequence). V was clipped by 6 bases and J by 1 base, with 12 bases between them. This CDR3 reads CASSYYGPNTEAFF. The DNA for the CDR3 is TGTGCCAGCAGCTATTATGGTCCGAACACTGAAGCTTTCTTT.

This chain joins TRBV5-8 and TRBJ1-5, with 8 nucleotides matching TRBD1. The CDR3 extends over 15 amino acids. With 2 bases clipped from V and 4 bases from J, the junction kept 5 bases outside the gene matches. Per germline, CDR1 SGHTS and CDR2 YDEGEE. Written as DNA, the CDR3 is TGTGCCAGCAGCTTATATGGACAGGGTAATCAGCCCCAGCATTTT. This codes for CASSLYGQGNQPQHF. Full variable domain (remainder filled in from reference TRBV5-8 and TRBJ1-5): EAGVTQSPTHLIKTRGQQATLRCSPISGHTSVYWYQQALGLGLQFLLWYDEGEERNRGNFPPRFSGRQFPNYSSELNVNALELEDSALYLCASSLYGQGNQPQHFGDGTRLSIL.

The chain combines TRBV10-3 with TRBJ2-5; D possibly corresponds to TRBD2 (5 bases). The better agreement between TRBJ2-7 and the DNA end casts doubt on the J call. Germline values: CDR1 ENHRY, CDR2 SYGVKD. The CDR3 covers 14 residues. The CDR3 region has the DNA TGTGCCGCTAAAGGCTCCGGGGTTACCTACGAGCAGTACTTC. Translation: CAAKGSGVTYEQYF.

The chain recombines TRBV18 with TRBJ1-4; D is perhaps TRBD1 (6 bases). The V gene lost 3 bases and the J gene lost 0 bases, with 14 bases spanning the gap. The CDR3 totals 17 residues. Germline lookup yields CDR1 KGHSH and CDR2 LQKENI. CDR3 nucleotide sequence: TGTGCCAGCTCACCTGCCGACAGGACCGCAACTAATGAAAAACTGTTTTTT. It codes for CASSPADRTATNEKLFF.

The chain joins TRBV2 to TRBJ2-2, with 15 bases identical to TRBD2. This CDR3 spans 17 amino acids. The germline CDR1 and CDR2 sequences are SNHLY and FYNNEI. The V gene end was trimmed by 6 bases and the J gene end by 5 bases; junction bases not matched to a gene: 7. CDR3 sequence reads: CASSWTSGGAGTGELFF. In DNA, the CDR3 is TGTGCCAGCAGCTGGACTAGCGGGGGGGCTGGGACCGGGGAGCTGTTTTTT. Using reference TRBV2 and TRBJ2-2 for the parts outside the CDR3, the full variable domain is EPEVTQTPSHQVTQMGQEVILRCVPISNHLYFYWYRQILGQKVEFLVSFYNNEISEKSEIFDDQFSVERPDGSNFTLKIRSTKLEDSAMYFCASSWTSGGAGTGELFFGEGSRLTVL.

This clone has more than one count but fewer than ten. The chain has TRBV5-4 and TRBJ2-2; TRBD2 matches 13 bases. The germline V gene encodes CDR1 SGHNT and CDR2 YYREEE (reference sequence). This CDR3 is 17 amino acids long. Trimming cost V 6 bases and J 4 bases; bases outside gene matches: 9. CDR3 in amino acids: CASTRLAGGASTGELFF. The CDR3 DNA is TGTGCCAGCACCCGACTAGCGGGAGGAGCGAGCACCGGGGAGCTGTTTTTT.